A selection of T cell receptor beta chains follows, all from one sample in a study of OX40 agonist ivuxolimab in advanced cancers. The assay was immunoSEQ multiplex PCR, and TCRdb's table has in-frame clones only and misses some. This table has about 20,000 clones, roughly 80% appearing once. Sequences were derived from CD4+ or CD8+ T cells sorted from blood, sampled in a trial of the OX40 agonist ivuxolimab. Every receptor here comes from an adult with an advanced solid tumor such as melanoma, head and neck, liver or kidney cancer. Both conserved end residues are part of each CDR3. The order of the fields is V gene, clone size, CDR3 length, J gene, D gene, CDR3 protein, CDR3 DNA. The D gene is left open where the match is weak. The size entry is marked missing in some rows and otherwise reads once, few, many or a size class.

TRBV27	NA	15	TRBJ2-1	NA	CASSLWEGSYNEQFF	TGTGCCAGCAGTTTATGGGAAGGCTCCTACAATGAGCAGTTCTTC
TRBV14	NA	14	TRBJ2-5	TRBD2	CASSALAGIETQYF	TGTGCCAGCAGCGCCCTAGCGGGCATTGAGACCCAGTACTTC
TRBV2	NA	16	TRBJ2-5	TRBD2	CASSEGLAGFQETQYF	TGTGCCAGCAGTGAAGGGTTAGCGGGTTTCCAAGAGACCCAGTACTTC
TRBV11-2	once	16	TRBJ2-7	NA	CASSLSGTFRSYEQYF	TGTGCCAGCAGCTTGAGCGGGACATTCAGATCCTACGAGCAGTACTTC
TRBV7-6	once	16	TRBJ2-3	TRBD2	CASSLLAGGPTDTQYF	TGTGCCAGCAGCTTGCTAGCGGGAGGGCCGACAGATACGCAGTATTTT
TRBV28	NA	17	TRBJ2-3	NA	CASSSIRGTGTPDTQYF	TGTGCCAGCAGTTCTATTAGGGGCACGGGGACCCCAGATACGCAGTATTTT
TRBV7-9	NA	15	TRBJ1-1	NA	CASSSARDYFTEAFF	TGTGCCAGCAGCTCTGCCCGGGACTACTTCACTGAAGCTTTCTTT
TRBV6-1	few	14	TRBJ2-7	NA	CASSALEESYEQYF	TGTGCCAGCAGTGCGCTAGAGGAATCCTACGAGCAGTACTTC
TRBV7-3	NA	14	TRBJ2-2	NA	CASSSTGNTGELFF	TGTGCCAGCAGCTCGACAGGGAACACCGGGGAGCTGTTTTTT
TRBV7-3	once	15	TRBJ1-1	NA	CASSLSQGGNTEAFF	TGTGCCAGCAGCTTAAGCCAGGGCGGGAATACTGAAGCTTTCTTT
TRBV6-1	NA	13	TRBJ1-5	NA	CASSDSDNQPQHF	TGTGCCAGCAGTGATTCGGACAATCAGCCCCAGCATTTT
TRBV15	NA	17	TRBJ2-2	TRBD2	CATSRELAGGVSGELFF	TGTGCCACCAGCAGGGAACTAGCGGGAGGGGTCTCCGGGGAGCTGTTTTTT
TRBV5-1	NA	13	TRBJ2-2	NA	CASTDLGAGELFF	TGCGCCAGCACCGACCTAGGGGCCGGGGAGCTGTTTTTT
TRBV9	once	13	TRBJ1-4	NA	CASSDGLGEKLFF	TGTGCCAGCAGCGACGGACTAGGAGAAAAACTGTTTTTT
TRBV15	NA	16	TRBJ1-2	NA	CATSREYSEEIYGYTF	TGTGCCACCAGCAGAGAATATAGTGAGGAGATATATGGCTACACCTTC
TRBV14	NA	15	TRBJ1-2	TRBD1	CASSRPSQGAEGYTF	TGTGCCAGCAGCCGTCCTTCCCAGGGGGCGGAAGGCTACACCTTC
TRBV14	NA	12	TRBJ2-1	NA	CASSQDSGKQFF	TGTGCCAGCAGCCAAGATAGCGGAAAGCAGTTCTTC
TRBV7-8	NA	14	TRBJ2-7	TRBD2	CASSLGGGYYEQYF	TGTGCCAGCAGCTTAGGGGGAGGGTACTACGAGCAGTACTTC
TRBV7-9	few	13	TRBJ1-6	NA	CASSLADMSPLHF	TGTGCCAGCAGCTTAGCCGACATGTCGCCCCTCCACTTT
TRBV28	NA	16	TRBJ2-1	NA	CASSLVPRALYNEQFF	TGTGCCAGCAGTTTGGTTCCCCGGGCCCTCTACAATGAGCAGTTCTTC
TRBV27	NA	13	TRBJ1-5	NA	CASSLNAIQPQHF	TGTGCCAGCAGTTTAAACGCTATCCAGCCCCAGCATTTT
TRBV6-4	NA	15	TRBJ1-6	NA	CASSTSEGDNSPLHF	NA
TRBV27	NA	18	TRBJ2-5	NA	CASSLFLRAPTDKETQYF	TGTGCCAGCAGTTTGTTCCTTCGCGCCCCGACAGATAAAGAGACCCAGTACTTC
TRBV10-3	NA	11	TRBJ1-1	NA	CAITRGTEAFF	TGTGCCATCACCAGGGGTACCGAAGCTTTCTTT
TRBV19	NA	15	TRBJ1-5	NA	CASIDRVYSNQPQHF	TGTGCCAGTATCGACAGAGTTTATAGCAATCAGCCCCAGCATTTT
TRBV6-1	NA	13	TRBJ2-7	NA	CASSERPLGEQYF	TGTGCCAGCAGTGAACGGCCGTTGGGGGAGCAGTACTTC
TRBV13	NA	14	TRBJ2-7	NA	CASSLPFGGHEQYF	TGTGCCAGCAGCTTACCTTTTGGGGGCCACGAGCAGTACTTC
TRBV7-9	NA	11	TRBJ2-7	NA	CASSLTNEQYF	TGTGCCAGCAGCTTAACCAACGAGCAGTACTTC
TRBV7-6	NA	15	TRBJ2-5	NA	CASRPGAGLQETQYF	TGTGCCAGCAGACCGGGAGCGGGCCTCCAAGAGACCCAGTACTTC
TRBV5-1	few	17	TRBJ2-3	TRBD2	CASSGTGTSGMADTQYF	TGCGCCAGCAGCGGAACCGGGACTAGCGGGATGGCAGATACGCAGTATTTT
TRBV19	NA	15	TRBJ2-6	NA	CASSVSAAGANVLTF	TGTGCCAGTAGTGTGTCCGCGGCTGGGGCCAACGTCCTGACTTTC
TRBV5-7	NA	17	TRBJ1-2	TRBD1	CASSLDRGTGEGYGYTF	TGTGCCAGCAGCCTAGATAGGGGGACAGGGGAAGGTTATGGCTACACCTTC
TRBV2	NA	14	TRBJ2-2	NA	CASVGRDSTGELFF	TGTGCCAGCGTGGGGCGGGACAGCACCGGGGAGCTGTTTTTT
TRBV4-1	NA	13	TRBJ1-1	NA	CASSPSLGTEAFF	TGCGCCAGCAGCCCCTCCTTGGGTACTGAAGCTTTCTTT
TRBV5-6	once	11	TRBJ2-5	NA	CASSLQETQYF	TGTGCCAGCAGCTTACAAGAGACCCAGTACTTC
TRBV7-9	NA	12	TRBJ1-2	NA	CASSLGSHGYTF	TGTGCCAGCAGCTTAGGTTCCCATGGCTACACCTTC
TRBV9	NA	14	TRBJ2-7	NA	CASSPGISTYEQYF	TGTGCCAGCAGCCCCGGGATTAGTACCTACGAGCAGTACTTC
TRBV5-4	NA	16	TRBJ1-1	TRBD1	CASSFPGQGMNTEAFF	TGTGCCAGCAGCTTCCCGGGACAGGGCATGAACACTGAAGCTTTCTTT
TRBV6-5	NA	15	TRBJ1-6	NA	CASSLTDGKNSPLHF	TGTGCCAGCAGCCTAACGGACGGGAAAAATTCACCCCTCCACTTT
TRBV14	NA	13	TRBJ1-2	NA	CASSQARSFGYTF	TGTGCCAGCAGCCAGGCCAGGTCCTTTGGCTACACCTTC
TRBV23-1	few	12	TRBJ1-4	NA	CASTEPGEKLFF	TGCGCCAGCACCGAGCCTGGGGAAAAACTGTTTTTT
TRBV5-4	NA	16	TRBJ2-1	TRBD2	CASRQIMAGGPGEQFF	TGTGCCAGCAGACAAATCATGGCGGGAGGGCCCGGTGAGCAGTTCTTC
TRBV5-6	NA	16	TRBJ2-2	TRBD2	CASSLAGAGVFGELFF	TGTGCCAGCAGCTTGGCCGGGGCGGGAGTATTCGGGGAGCTGTTTTTT
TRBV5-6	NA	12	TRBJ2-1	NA	CASSASYNEQFF	TGTGCCAGCAGCGCCTCCTACAATGAGCAGTTCTTC
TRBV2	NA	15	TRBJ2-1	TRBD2	CASIRMASGDNEQFF	TGTGCCAGCATTAGAATGGCTAGCGGAGACAATGAGCAGTTCTTC
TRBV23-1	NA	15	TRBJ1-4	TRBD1	CASSQQGAANEKLFF	TGCGCCAGCAGTCAACAGGGGGCAGCTAATGAAAAACTGTTTTTT
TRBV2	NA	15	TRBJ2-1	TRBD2	CASLGLAGGLNEQFF	TGTGCCAGCCTTGGGCTAGCGGGGGGACTCAATGAGCAGTTCTTC
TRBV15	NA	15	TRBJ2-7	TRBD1	CATSRFRDREDEQYF	TGTGCCACCAGCAGGTTCCGGGACAGGGAAGACGAGCAGTACTTC
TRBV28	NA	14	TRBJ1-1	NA	CASSPRRQNTEAFF	TGTGCCAGCAGCCCTAGACGGCAGAACACTGAAGCTTTCTTT
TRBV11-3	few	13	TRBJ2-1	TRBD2	CASSIGGAVEQFF	TGTGCCAGCAGCATCGGGGGGGCGGTTGAGCAGTTCTTC
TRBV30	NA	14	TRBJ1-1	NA	CAWIIGAGHTEAFF	TGTGCCTGGATTATTGGGGCAGGGCACACTGAAGCGTTCTTT
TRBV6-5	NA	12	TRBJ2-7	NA	CASSKTIYEQYF	TGTGCCAGCAGTAAGACTATCTACGAGCAGTACTTC
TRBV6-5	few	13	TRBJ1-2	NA	CASSYSFKYGYTF	TGTGCCAGCAGTTACTCCTTCAAATATGGCTACACCTTC
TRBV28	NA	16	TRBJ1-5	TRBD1	CASSPRQGACNQPQHF	TGTGCCAGCAGTCCCCGACAGGGGGCATGCAATCAGCCCCAGCATTTT
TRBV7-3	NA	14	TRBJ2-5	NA	CASSRWADEETQYF	TGTGCCAGCAGCCGGTGGGCAGATGAAGAGACCCAGTACTTC